The rows below give T cell receptor beta chains drawn from one sample of a study of OX40 agonist ivuxolimab in advanced cancers. The table came from immunoSEQ multiplex PCR; TCRdb's copy has only in-frame clones and leaves some out. Of 30,000 to 45,000 clones listed, around 87% were seen once; the top ten hold more than 25%. This material consisted of CD4+ or CD8+ T cells sorted from blood, taken in a trial of the OX40 agonist ivuxolimab. The receptors here all came from an adult with an advanced solid tumor such as melanoma, head and neck, liver or kidney cancer. CDR3s include the opening cysteine and the closing phenylalanine or tryptophan. A D gene is named only where the DNA matches it firmly. Only part of the rows carry a size: once, few, many, or a class if the clone is expanded.

clone size: -; D gene: -; J gene: TRBJ2-4; V gene: TRBV4-2; CDR3 protein: CASSQEGTGPAKNIQYF; CDR3 DNA: TGTGCCAGCAGCCAAGAGGGTACGGGGCCCGCCAAAAACATTCAGTACTTC
clone size: -; D gene: -; J gene: TRBJ2-5; V gene: TRBV4-1; CDR3 protein: CASSQSYLKETQYF; CDR3 DNA: TGCGCCAGCAGCCAATCATACCTCAAGGAGACCCAGTACTTC
clone size: few; D gene: -; J gene: TRBJ2-3; V gene: TRBV6-6; CDR3 protein: CASSLADTQYF; CDR3 DNA: TGTGCCAGCTCGCTGGCAGATACGCAGTATTTT
clone size: -; D gene: -; J gene: TRBJ1-4; V gene: TRBV7-7; CDR3 protein: CASSEPSSTNEKLFF; CDR3 DNA: TGTGCCAGCAGCGAGCCGAGTTCAACTAATGAAAAACTGTTTTTT
clone size: -; D gene: -; J gene: TRBJ2-2; V gene: TRBV2; CDR3 protein: CASSELGVAGELFF; CDR3 DNA: TGTGCCAGCAGTGAATTAGGGGTTGCCGGGGAGCTGTTTTTT
clone size: -; D gene: TRBD2; J gene: TRBJ2-3; V gene: TRBV6-1; CDR3 protein: CASSDPAGGLPDTQYF; CDR3 DNA: TGTGCCAGCAGTGACCCTGCGGGGGGGCTTCCAGATACGCAGTATTTT
clone size: -; D gene: -; J gene: TRBJ2-3; V gene: TRBV2; CDR3 protein: CASSEWGPTDTQYF; CDR3 DNA: TGTGCCAGCAGTGAGTGGGGACCCACAGATACGCAGTATTTT
clone size: -; D gene: -; J gene: TRBJ1-5; V gene: TRBV6-4; CDR3 protein: CASSGPASNQPQHF; CDR3 DNA: TGTGCCAGCAGTGGGCCAGCGAGCAATCAGCCCCAGCATTTT
clone size: -; D gene: TRBD1; J gene: TRBJ2-3; V gene: TRBV29-1; CDR3 protein: CSVEEPGQALDTQYF; CDR3 DNA: TGCAGCGTTGAAGAACCGGGACAGGCCCTGGATACGCAGTATTTT
clone size: -; D gene: TRBD1; J gene: TRBJ2-3; V gene: TRBV29-1; CDR3 protein: CSVEPGGDTQYF; CDR3 DNA: TGCAGCGTTGAACCAGGGGGAGATACGCAGTATTTT
clone size: few; D gene: TRBD2; J gene: TRBJ2-5; V gene: TRBV7-6; CDR3 protein: CASSPGLAGLGYQETQYF; CDR3 DNA: TGTGCCAGCAGCCCCGGACTAGCGGGATTGGGGTACCAAGAGACCCAGTACTTC
clone size: -; D gene: TRBD2; J gene: TRBJ2-2; V gene: TRBV7-8; CDR3 protein: CASNWGGEAGELFF; CDR3 DNA: TGTGCCAGCAACTGGGGGGGAGAGGCCGGGGAGCTGTTTTTT
clone size: -; D gene: -; J gene: TRBJ1-1; V gene: TRBV18; CDR3 protein: CASSPAQANTEAFF; CDR3 DNA: TGTGCCAGCTCACCGGCCCAGGCGAACACTGAAGCTTTCTTT
clone size: -; D gene: TRBD1; J gene: TRBJ1-2; V gene: TRBV2; CDR3 protein: CASSATGGVSYGYTF; CDR3 DNA: TGTGCCAGCAGTGCTACAGGGGGCGTCAGCTATGGCTACACCTTC
clone size: -; D gene: -; J gene: TRBJ1-4; V gene: TRBV6-5; CDR3 protein: CASSPQRVPNEKLFF; CDR3 DNA: TGTGCCAGCAGTCCGCAGAGGGTTCCTAATGAAAAACTGTTTTTT
clone size: -; D gene: -; J gene: TRBJ2-2; V gene: TRBV19; CDR3 protein: CASRLQGRETGELFF; CDR3 DNA: TGTGCCAGTAGGTTACAGGGAAGGGAGACCGGGGAGCTGTTTTTT
clone size: -; D gene: TRBD2; J gene: TRBJ2-1; V gene: TRBV9; CDR3 protein: CASNPSGGYNEQFF; CDR3 DNA: TGTGCCAGCAACCCTAGCGGGGGCTACAATGAGCAGTTCTTC
clone size: -; D gene: -; J gene: TRBJ1-5; V gene: TRBV19; CDR3 protein: CASSPMRSNQPQHF; CDR3 DNA: TGTGCCAGTAGTCCCATGAGAAGCAATCAGCCCCAGCATTTT
clone size: few; D gene: TRBD1; J gene: TRBJ1-2; V gene: TRBV6-5; CDR3 protein: CASSYVRTGGNYGYTF; CDR3 DNA: TGTGCCAGCAGTTACGTAAGAACAGGGGGGAACTATGGCTACACCTTC
clone size: -; D gene: TRBD1; J gene: TRBJ2-1; V gene: TRBV7-9; CDR3 protein: CASSSRDRRYNEQFF; CDR3 DNA: TGTGCCAGCAGCTCCCGGGACAGGAGATACAATGAGCAGTTCTTC
clone size: -; D gene: TRBD1; J gene: TRBJ2-5; V gene: TRBV19; CDR3 protein: CASSPLDRGAETQYF; CDR3 DNA: TGTGCCAGTAGTCCACTGGACAGGGGGGCGGAGACCCAGTACTTC
clone size: -; D gene: TRBD2; J gene: TRBJ2-1; V gene: TRBV9; CDR3 protein: CASSAHRGGLGANEQFF; CDR3 DNA: TGTGCCAGCAGCGCCCACCGGGGGGGACTAGGGGCGAATGAGCAGTTCTTC
clone size: -; D gene: -; J gene: TRBJ2-3; V gene: TRBV5-4; CDR3 protein: CASSYNSDTQYF; CDR3 DNA: TGTGCCAGCAGCTACAACTCAGATACGCAGTATTTT
clone size: -; D gene: -; J gene: TRBJ1-3; V gene: TRBV9; CDR3 protein: CASSQFGGQGNTIYF; CDR3 DNA: TGTGCCAGCAGCCAGTTTGGGGGACAAGGAAACACCATATATTTT
clone size: -; D gene: -; J gene: TRBJ2-5; V gene: TRBV7-3; CDR3 protein: CASKKGDGETQYF; CDR3 DNA: TGTGCCAGCAAAAAAGGGGATGGGGAGACCCAGTACTTC
clone size: few; D gene: TRBD2; J gene: TRBJ2-1; V gene: TRBV14; CDR3 protein: CASSQGLAGYNEQFF; CDR3 DNA: TGTGCCAGCAGCCAAGGACTAGCGGGATACAATGAGCAGTTCTTC
clone size: -; D gene: -; J gene: TRBJ2-3; V gene: TRBV9; CDR3 protein: CASSVLETDTQYF; CDR3 DNA: TGTGCCAGCAGCGTACTAGAAACAGATACGCAGTATTTT
clone size: -; D gene: -; J gene: TRBJ2-2; V gene: TRBV6-1; CDR3 protein: CATQWGTQNTGELFF; CDR3 DNA: TGTGCCACCCAATGGGGGACACAGAACACCGGGGAGCTGTTTTTT
clone size: -; D gene: -; J gene: TRBJ2-1; V gene: TRBV4-1; CDR3 protein: CASSQESIAGYNEQFF; CDR3 DNA: TGCGCCAGCAGCCAAGAGAGCATCGCCGGTTACAATGAGCAGTTCTTC
clone size: -; D gene: -; J gene: TRBJ2-4; V gene: TRBV6-5; CDR3 protein: CASSYGTGQNIQYF; CDR3 DNA: TGTGCCAGCAGTTACGGCACAGGGCAAAACATTCAGTACTTC
clone size: -; D gene: -; J gene: TRBJ2-6; V gene: TRBV19; CDR3 protein: CASSIDRQGWVPGANVLTF; CDR3 DNA: TGTGCCAGTAGTATTGATAGGCAGGGATGGGTACCTGGGGCCAACGTCCTGACTTTC
clone size: -; D gene: TRBD1; J gene: TRBJ1-2; V gene: TRBV18; CDR3 protein: CASSPGTGIMGGYTF; CDR3 DNA: TGTGCCAGCTCACCCGGGACAGGAATTATGGGAGGCTACACCTTC
clone size: -; D gene: -; J gene: TRBJ2-3; V gene: TRBV7-6; CDR3 protein: CASSPAIPPTDTQYF; CDR3 DNA: TGTGCCAGCAGCCCAGCCATTCCTCCCACAGATACGCAGTATTTT
clone size: -; D gene: TRBD1; J gene: TRBJ1-2; V gene: TRBV6-1; CDR3 protein: CASSPRGQSNYGYTF; CDR3 DNA: TGTGCCAGCAGTCCAAGGGGACAGTCTAACTATGGCTACACCTTC